These T cell receptor beta chains were read from a single sample in a study of cytomegalovirus exposure and HLA in healthy donors. Profiling relied on immunoSEQ multiplex PCR, and the TCRdb table lists in-frame clones only, not all of them. The sample records about 190,000 clones, less than 85% being singletons. The sequenced sample consisted of PBMCs. These receptors were collected from a boy under 18 in good health and CMV-seronegative. The conserved cysteine and the conserved F or W are not part of the CDR3 here. The D gene is left open where the match is weak. Size is omitted from some rows. Given values are once, few, many or a class for expanded clones.

d_call: TRBD1
v_call: TRBV27
j_call: TRBJ2-3
clone_size: .
cdr3_aa: ASSLDRSSTDTQY

d_call: TRBD1
v_call: TRBV6-1
j_call: TRBJ1-1
clone_size: .
cdr3_aa: ASSQDRERKMNTEAF

d_call: .
v_call: TRBV6-1
j_call: TRBJ1-2
clone_size: .
cdr3_aa: ASSENHRVGFGYT

d_call: TRBD1
v_call: TRBV12-5
j_call: TRBJ1-6
clone_size: .
cdr3_aa: ASGLPGQGIHSPLH

d_call: TRBD1
v_call: TRBV2
j_call: TRBJ1-4
clone_size: .
cdr3_aa: ASSWAGWTGNEKLF

d_call: .
v_call: TRBV11-1
j_call: TRBJ1-1
clone_size: .
cdr3_aa: ASSPATASSGTEAF

d_call: .
v_call: TRBV4-3
j_call: TRBJ1-2
clone_size: .
cdr3_aa: ASSQDKGPYGYT

d_call: TRBD1
v_call: TRBV4-3
j_call: TRBJ1-2
clone_size: few
cdr3_aa: ASSPRGQGNYGYT

d_call: .
v_call: TRBV28
j_call: TRBJ1-1
clone_size: few
cdr3_aa: ASSFTGVEAF

d_call: TRBD1
v_call: TRBV6-5
j_call: TRBJ1-1
clone_size: .
cdr3_aa: ASSYSRTGGSTEAF

d_call: TRBD1
v_call: TRBV5-1
j_call: TRBJ1-1
clone_size: .
cdr3_aa: ASSLLQGAGKTEAF

d_call: .
v_call: TRBV29-1
j_call: TRBJ1-2
clone_size: .
cdr3_aa: SVATGNGYT

d_call: TRBD1
v_call: TRBV27
j_call: TRBJ2-7
clone_size: few
cdr3_aa: ASGTDYEQY

d_call: .
v_call: TRBV9
j_call: TRBJ2-3
clone_size: .
cdr3_aa: ASSTTGLLSTDTQY

d_call: .
v_call: TRBV19
j_call: TRBJ1-5
clone_size: .
cdr3_aa: ASTFPGDFSNQPQH

d_call: TRBD1
v_call: TRBV5-1
j_call: TRBJ2-7
clone_size: .
cdr3_aa: ASSTEQGLSSYEQY